These T cell receptor beta chains were read from a single sample in a study of blood T cell repertoires in COVID-19. Using immunoSEQ multiplex PCR, the repertoire was profiled, and TCRdb retains in-frame clones only, with some absent. The table lists under 300,000 clones, roughly nine tenths of them singletons. The sample consisted of peripheral blood. Receptor source: a woman between 35 and 50 years old who had recovered from COVID-19. The CDR3 runs from the conserved cysteine through the conserved F or W. The D gene is left open where the match is weak. Part of the rows lack a size; the others show once, few, many or a class for expanded clones.

j_gene: TRBJ1-4
d_gene: -
abundance: -
v_gene: TRBV2
CDR3aa: CASKSNVRLFF
CDR3nt: TGTGCCAGCAAGAGCAACGTACGACTGTTTTTT

j_gene: TRBJ1-5
d_gene: -
abundance: few
v_gene: TRBV9
CDR3aa: CASSAGSNQPQHF
CDR3nt: TGTGCCAGCAGCGCAGGGAGCAATCAGCCCCAGCATTTT

j_gene: TRBJ2-1
d_gene: -
abundance: once
v_gene: TRBV7-2
CDR3aa: CASSLDWSTYEQFF
CDR3nt: TGTGCCAGCAGCTTAGACTGGAGTACATATGAGCAGTTCTTC

j_gene: TRBJ1-4
d_gene: TRBD1
abundance: once
v_gene: TRBV6-5
CDR3aa: CASSPGTGREKLFF
CDR3nt: TGTGCCAGCAGCCCCGGGACAGGGAGAGAAAAACTGTTTTTT

j_gene: TRBJ2-3
d_gene: -
abundance: -
v_gene: TRBV18
CDR3aa: CASSPPGGIGTDTQYF
CDR3nt: TGTGCCAGCTCACCACCGGGAGGAATAGGGACAGATACGCAGTATTTT

j_gene: TRBJ2-5
d_gene: TRBD2
abundance: -
v_gene: TRBV3-1/TRBV3-2
CDR3aa: CASSPRTSGLQETQYF
CDR3nt: TGTGCCAGCAGCCCACGGACTAGCGGGTTGCAAGAGACCCAGTACTTC

j_gene: TRBJ1-3
d_gene: -
abundance: -
v_gene: TRBV11-1
CDR3aa: CASSLTRDSGNTIYF
CDR3nt: TGTGCCAGCAGCTTAACACGGGACTCTGGAAACACCATATATTTT

j_gene: TRBJ2-3
d_gene: TRBD2
abundance: once
v_gene: TRBV3-1/TRBV3-2
CDR3aa: CASSRSLAGGFADTQYF
CDR3nt: TGTGCCAGCAGCCGTTCACTAGCGGGGGGTTTCGCAGATACGCAGTATTTT

j_gene: TRBJ2-1
d_gene: -
abundance: -
v_gene: TRBV25-1
CDR3aa: CASSELGPSSYNEQFF
CDR3nt: TGTGCCAGCAGTGAATTGGGGCCGAGCTCCTACAATGAGCAGTTCTTC

j_gene: TRBJ2-1
d_gene: TRBD2
abundance: -
v_gene: TRBV7-9
CDR3aa: CASSFSGRADNEQFF
CDR3nt: TGTGCCAGCAGCTTTAGCGGGAGGGCTGACAATGAGCAGTTCTTC

j_gene: TRBJ2-7
d_gene: TRBD1
abundance: -
v_gene: TRBV6-6
CDR3aa: CASSATGDLSYEQYF
CDR3nt: TGTGCCAGCAGTGCAACAGGGGACCTTTCCTACGAGCAGTACTTC

j_gene: TRBJ2-7
d_gene: -
abundance: -
v_gene: TRBV24-1
CDR3aa: CATSDLPEGEQYF
CDR3nt: TGTGCCACCAGTGATTTGCCGGAGGGCGAGCAGTACTTC

j_gene: TRBJ2-1
d_gene: TRBD1
abundance: -
v_gene: TRBV7-9
CDR3aa: CASSLRQGGDEQFF
CDR3nt: TGTGCCAGCAGCCTGCGACAGGGTGGAGATGAGCAGTTCTTC

j_gene: TRBJ2-5
d_gene: TRBD2
abundance: -
v_gene: TRBV7-8
CDR3aa: CASSATSGRGETQYF
CDR3nt: TGTGCCAGCAGCGCGACTAGCGGGAGGGGAGAGACCCAGTACTTC

j_gene: TRBJ2-7
d_gene: TRBD1
abundance: -
v_gene: TRBV19
CDR3aa: CASSNQGTGGRGEQYF
CDR3nt: TGTGCCAGTAGTAACCAAGGGACAGGGGGGCGAGGGGAGCAGTACTTC

j_gene: TRBJ1-2
d_gene: -
abundance: -
v_gene: TRBV10-3
CDR3aa: CAIREREGYTF
CDR3nt: TGTGCCATCAGGGAGAGAGAAGGCTACACCTTC

j_gene: TRBJ2-1
d_gene: TRBD2
abundance: few
v_gene: TRBV3-1/TRBV3-2
CDR3aa: CASSQGSSTREGPYEQFF
CDR3nt: TGTGCCAGCAGCCAAGGATCCTCTACGCGGGAGGGCCCCTATGAGCAGTTCTTC

j_gene: TRBJ1-1
d_gene: TRBD1
abundance: -
v_gene: TRBV12-5
CDR3aa: CASGQNLLTGVYTEAFF
CDR3nt: TGTGCTAGTGGCCAAAACCTACTAACAGGGGTATACACTGAAGCTTTCTTT

j_gene: TRBJ2-7
d_gene: -
abundance: -
v_gene: TRBV10-3
CDR3aa: CAISVGQGQSYEQYF
CDR3nt: TGTGCCATCAGTGTGGGGCAGGGGCAATCCTACGAGCAGTACTTC

j_gene: TRBJ2-1
d_gene: TRBD1
abundance: -
v_gene: TRBV7-3
CDR3aa: CASSFSLGQGANEQFF
CDR3nt: TGTGCCAGCAGCTTCTCCCTGGGACAGGGGGCAAATGAGCAGTTCTTC

j_gene: TRBJ1-1
d_gene: TRBD1
abundance: -
v_gene: TRBV5-1
CDR3aa: CASSVDRGTEAFF
CDR3nt: TGCGCCAGCAGCGTCGACAGGGGTACTGAAGCTTTCTTT

j_gene: TRBJ2-7
d_gene: TRBD1
abundance: -
v_gene: TRBV18
CDR3aa: CASSRGTGNNEQYF
CDR3nt: TGTGCCAGCTCACGCGGGACAGGGAACAACGAGCAGTACTTC

j_gene: TRBJ2-7
d_gene: TRBD2
abundance: -
v_gene: TRBV7-2
CDR3aa: CASSIMGGLAGGEQYF
CDR3nt: TGTGCCAGCAGCATAATGGGGGGGCTAGCGGGAGGCGAGCAGTACTTC

j_gene: TRBJ2-5
d_gene: TRBD2
abundance: -
v_gene: TRBV7-3
CDR3aa: CASSAGRGTSEETQYF
CDR3nt: TGTGCCAGCAGCGCTGGCCGGGGGACTAGCGAAGAGACCCAGTACTTC

j_gene: TRBJ1-1
d_gene: TRBD1
abundance: -
v_gene: TRBV18
CDR3aa: CASSPRDSYGDTEAFF
CDR3nt: TGTGCCAGCTCCCCCCGGGACAGCTACGGGGACACTGAAGCTTTCTTT

j_gene: TRBJ2-5
d_gene: TRBD2
abundance: -
v_gene: TRBV10-3
CDR3aa: CAISGGLGAPGETQYF
CDR3nt: TGTGCCATCTCGGGGGGGTTAGGGGCGCCTGGAGAGACCCAGTACTTC

j_gene: TRBJ2-1
d_gene: -
abundance: -
v_gene: TRBV2
CDR3aa: CASLTVPYNEQFF
CDR3nt: TGTGCCAGTTTGACTGTACCCTACAATGAGCAGTTCTTC

j_gene: TRBJ1-5
d_gene: TRBD1
abundance: -
v_gene: TRBV30
CDR3aa: CAWSGPGIGGQKIYSNQPQHF
CDR3nt: TGTGCCTGGAGTGGCCCAGGAATTGGGGGACAGAAAATTTATAGCAATCAGCCCCAGCATTTT

j_gene: TRBJ2-5
d_gene: -
abundance: -
v_gene: TRBV9
CDR3aa: CASSVLDSIQETQYF
CDR3nt: TGTGCCAGCAGCGTACTAGACAGTATTCAAGAGACCCAGTACTTC

j_gene: TRBJ1-1
d_gene: -
abundance: -
v_gene: TRBV5-4
CDR3aa: CASSLEAPIATEAFF
CDR3nt: TGTGCCAGCAGCTTGGAAGCCCCCATCGCTACTGAAGCTTTCTTT

j_gene: TRBJ2-1
d_gene: -
abundance: -
v_gene: TRBV5-4
CDR3aa: CASSLAFENEQFF
CDR3nt: TGTGCCAGCAGCTTGGCTTTTGAGAATGAGCAGTTCTTC

j_gene: TRBJ2-3
d_gene: TRBD2
abundance: -
v_gene: TRBV7-9
CDR3aa: CASSPPGGRDRDTQYF
CDR3nt: TGTGCCAGCAGCCCGCCCGGCGGGAGAGATAGAGATACGCAGTATTTT

j_gene: TRBJ2-1
d_gene: -
abundance: -
v_gene: TRBV24-1
CDR3aa: CATSDLQDPINEQFF
CDR3nt: TGTGCCACCAGTGATTTGCAGGATCCAATCAATGAGCAGTTCTTC

j_gene: TRBJ1-3
d_gene: -
abundance: -
v_gene: TRBV6-2/TRBV6-3
CDR3aa: CASSPGTLSSGNTIYF
CDR3nt: TGTGCCAGCAGTCCCGGGACACTGAGCTCTGGAAACACCATATATTTT